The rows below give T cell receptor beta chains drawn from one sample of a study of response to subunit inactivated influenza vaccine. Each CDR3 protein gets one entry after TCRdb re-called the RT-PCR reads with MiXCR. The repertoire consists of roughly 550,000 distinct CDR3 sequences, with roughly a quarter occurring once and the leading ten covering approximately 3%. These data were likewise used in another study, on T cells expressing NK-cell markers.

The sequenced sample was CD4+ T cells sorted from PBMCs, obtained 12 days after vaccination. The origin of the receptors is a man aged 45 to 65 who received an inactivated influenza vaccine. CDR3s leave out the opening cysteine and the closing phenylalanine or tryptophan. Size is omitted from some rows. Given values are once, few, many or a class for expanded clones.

ASSIGAGGGTEAF TRBV7-9 -
ASSLGSPNTGELF TRBV7-9 -
ASSLGGQGIGELF TRBV5-1 once
ASSSSIGYEQY TRBV7-8 few
ASSPRTEQF TRBV5-1 few
ATSRGLNGNTIY TRBV15 few
ASSLLPGGVYEQY TRBV7-2 -
ASSVTGGTNTEAF TRBV7-3 -
ASSYPMDSGAQKGSSTDTQY TRBV7-6 few
ASSWRGQSQPQH TRBV12-3/TRBV12-4 -
ASSTAATGQGHGYT TRBV6-5 many
ASSLYVEGEAF TRBV7-9 few
ASSLVLAGVGADTQY TRBV7-6 many
AISEGTGYQPQH TRBV10-3 -
ASSPGRATGELF TRBV7-8 -
ASSQDIPSTGNEKLF TRBV4-1 -
ASSQVWQEGNIQY TRBV4-3 many